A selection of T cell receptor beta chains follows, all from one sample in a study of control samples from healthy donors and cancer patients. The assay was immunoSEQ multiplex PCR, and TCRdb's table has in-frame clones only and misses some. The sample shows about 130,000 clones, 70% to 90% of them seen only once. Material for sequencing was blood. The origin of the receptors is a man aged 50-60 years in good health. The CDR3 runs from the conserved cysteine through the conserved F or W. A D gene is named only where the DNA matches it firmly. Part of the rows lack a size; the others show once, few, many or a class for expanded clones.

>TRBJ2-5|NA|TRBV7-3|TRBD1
CASSPETGETQYF
TGTGCCAGCAGCCCAGAGACAGGGGAGACCCAGTACTTC
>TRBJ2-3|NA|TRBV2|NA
CASSREPAGRTDTQYF
TGTGCCAGCAGTCGCGAGCCTGCCGGGCGGACAGATACGCAGTATTTT
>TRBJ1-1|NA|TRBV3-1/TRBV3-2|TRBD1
CASSLSTGQGTEAFF
TGTGCCAGCAGCCTATCGACAGGGCAGGGCACTGAAGCTTTCTTT
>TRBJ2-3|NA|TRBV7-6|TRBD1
CASSARRQGSTDTQYF
TGTGCCAGCAGCGCACGTAGACAGGGAAGCACAGATACGCAGTATTTT
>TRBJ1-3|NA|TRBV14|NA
CASSPRAFSSGNTIYF
TGTGCCAGCAGCCCCCGTGCCTTCAGCTCTGGAAACACCATATATTTT
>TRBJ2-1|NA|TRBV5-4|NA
CASSWFKAYNEQFF
TGTGCCAGCAGCTGGTTTAAAGCCTACAATGAGCAGTTCTTC
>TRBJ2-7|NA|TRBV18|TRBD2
CASSPRSGGYTYEQYF
TGTGCCAGCTCACCCCGCTCGGGGGGATACACCTACGAGCAGTACTTC
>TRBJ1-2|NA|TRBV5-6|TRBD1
CASSATGANYGYTF
TGTGCCAGCAGCGCTACAGGGGCTAACTATGGCTACACCTTC
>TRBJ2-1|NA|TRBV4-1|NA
CASSHPQGGSYNEQFF
TGCGCCAGCAGCCATCCCCAGGGGGGGTCCTACAATGAGCAGTTCTTC
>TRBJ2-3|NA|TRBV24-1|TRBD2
CATFRLAGAPSTDTQYF
TGTGCCACCTTTCGACTAGCGGGGGCCCCTAGCACAGATACGCAGTATTTT
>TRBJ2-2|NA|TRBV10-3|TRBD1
CAIGQASNTGELFF
TGTGCCATCGGACAGGCTTCGAACACCGGGGAGCTGTTTTTT
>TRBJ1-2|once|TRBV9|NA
CASSPREGLIYGYTF
TGTGCCAGCAGCCCCCGAGAGGGCTTGATCTATGGCTACACCTTC
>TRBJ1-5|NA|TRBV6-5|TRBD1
CASRGQGAGQPQHF
TGTGCCAGCAGGGGACAGGGGGCGGGGCAGCCCCAGCATTTT
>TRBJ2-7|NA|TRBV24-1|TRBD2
CATSKGRGVGGDEQYF
TGTGCCACCAGCAAGGGCCGGGGGGTCGGCGGGGACGAGCAGTACTTC
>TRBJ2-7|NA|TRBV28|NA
CASSFDSPGTYEQYF
TGTGCCAGCAGTTTCGACAGCCCGGGTACCTACGAGCAGTACTTC
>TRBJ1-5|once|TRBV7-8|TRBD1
CASSFTPRTGDFSNQPQHF
TGTGCCAGCAGCTTTACCCCCCGGACAGGGGACTTTAGCAATCAGCCCCAGCATTTT
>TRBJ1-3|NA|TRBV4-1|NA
CASSPRDQSGNTIYF
TGCGCCAGCAGCCCTCGGGACCAATCTGGAAACACCATATATTTT
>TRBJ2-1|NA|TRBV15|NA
CATSRDRSGIYNEQFF
TGTGCCACCAGCAGGGACAGGAGCGGGATCTATAATGAGCAGTTCTTC
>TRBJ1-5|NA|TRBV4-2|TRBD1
CASSHDRGYQPQHF
TGTGCCAGCAGCCATGACAGGGGGTACCAGCCCCAGCATTTT
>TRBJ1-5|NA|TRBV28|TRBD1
CASRGTGWRDQPQHF
TGTGCCAGCAGGGGGACAGGGTGGAGGGATCAGCCCCAGCATTTT
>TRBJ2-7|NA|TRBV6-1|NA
CASSEWQASSYEQYF
TGTGCCAGCAGTGAATGGCAAGCGAGCTCCTACGAGCAGTACTTC
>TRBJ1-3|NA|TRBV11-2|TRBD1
CASRQDRASSGNTIYF
TGTGCCAGCAGGCAGGACAGGGCAAGCTCTGGAAACACCATATATTTT
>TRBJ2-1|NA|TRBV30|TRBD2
CALLAGASSYNEQFF
TGTGCCTTACTAGCGGGGGCAAGCTCCTACAATGAGCAGTTCTTC
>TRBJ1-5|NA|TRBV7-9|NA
CASSPIGGGDQPQHF
TGTGCCAGCAGCCCCATCGGGGGAGGCGATCAGCCCCAGCATTTT
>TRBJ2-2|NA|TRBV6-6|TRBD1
CASSLQTGAGELFF
TGTGCCAGCAGTCTACAGACAGGGGCCGGGGAGCTGTTTTTT
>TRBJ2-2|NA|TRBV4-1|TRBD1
CASSRNPGQGSSGELFF
TGCGCCAGCAGCCGTAACCCGGGACAGGGATCATCCGGGGAGCTGTTTTTT
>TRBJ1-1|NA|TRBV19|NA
CASSMVVNTEAFF
TGTGCCAGTAGTATGGTGGTGAACACTGAAGCTTTCTTT
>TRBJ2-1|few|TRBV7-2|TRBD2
CASTHKASGGLSYNEQFF
TGTGCCAGCACCCATAAGGCTAGCGGGGGTTTGTCCTACAATGAGCAGTTCTTC
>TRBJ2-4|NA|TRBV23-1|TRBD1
CARDRVAKNIQYF
TGCGCCAGGGACAGGGTAGCCAAAAACATTCAGTACTTC
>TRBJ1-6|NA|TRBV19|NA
CASSGDRRNYNSPLHF
TGTGCCAGTAGTGGCGACAGGAGGAACTATAATTCACCCCTCCACTTT
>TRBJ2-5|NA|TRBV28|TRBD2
CATQGLAGRVDWETQYF
TGTGCCACTCAGGGACTAGCGGGACGGGTTGATTGGGAGACCCAGTACTTC
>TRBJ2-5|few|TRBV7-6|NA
CASSFQTSQETQYF
TGTGCCAGCAGCTTTCAGACTAGCCAAGAGACCCAGTACTTC
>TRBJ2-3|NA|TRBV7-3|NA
CASSLERGASTDTQYF
TGTGCCAGCAGCTTGGAACGGGGGGCTTCCACAGATACGCAGTATTTT
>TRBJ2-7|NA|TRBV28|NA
CASSLDEGANEQYF
TGTGCCAGCAGTTTAGACGAAGGGGCGAACGAGCAGTACTTC
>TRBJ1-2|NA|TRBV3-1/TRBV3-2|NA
CASSQRGLEGYTF
TGTGCCAGCAGCCAGCGGGGGTTGGAAGGCTACACCTTC
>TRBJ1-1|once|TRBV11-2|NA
CASSPSGRMNTEAFF
TGTGCCAGCAGCCCGTCCGGACGGATGAACACTGAAGCTTTCTTT
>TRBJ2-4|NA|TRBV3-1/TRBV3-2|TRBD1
CASSQESLLGQGSYIQYF
TGTGCCAGCAGCCAAGAATCCTTGCTGGGACAGGGGAGCTACATTCAGTACTTC
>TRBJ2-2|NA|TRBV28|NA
CASSLRLTGQDTGELFF
TGTGCCAGCAGTTTACGACTGACAGGCCAAGACACCGGGGAGCTGTTTTTT
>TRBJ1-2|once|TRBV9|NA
CASSLDDRFLNYGYTF
TGTGCCAGCAGCTTGGACGACAGGTTTCTCAACTATGGCTACACCTTC
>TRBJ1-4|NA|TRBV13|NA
CASSNTGQTLEKLFF
TGTGCCAGCAGCAATACAGGGCAGACTTTAGAAAAACTGTTTTTT
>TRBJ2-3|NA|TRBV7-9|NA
CASSQSLADTQYF
TGTGCCAGCAGCCAATCGTTGGCAGATACGCAGTATTTT
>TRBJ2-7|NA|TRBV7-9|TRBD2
CASSDGTSGADYYEQYF
TGTGCCAGCAGCGACGGGACTAGCGGGGCGGACTACTACGAGCAGTACTTC
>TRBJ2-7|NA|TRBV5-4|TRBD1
CASSLVTGTGNEQYF
TGTGCCAGCAGCTTGGTAACCGGGACAGGGAACGAGCAGTACTTC
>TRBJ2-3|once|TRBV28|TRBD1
CASSTPPGQGAIDTQYF
TGTGCCAGCAGTACCCCTCCAGGACAGGGGGCGATAGATACGCAGTATTTT
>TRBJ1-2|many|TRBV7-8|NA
CASSLGSASYGYTF
TGTGCCAGCAGCTTAGGCAGCGCCTCCTATGGCTACACCTTC
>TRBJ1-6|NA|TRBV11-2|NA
CASSHQGGSAPLHF
TGTGCCAGCAGCCATCAAGGGGGGTCGGCACCCCTCCACTTT
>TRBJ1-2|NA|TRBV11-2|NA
CASSLDPGGWNGYTF
TGTGCCAGTAGCTTAGATCCGGGGGGCTGGAATGGCTACACCTTC
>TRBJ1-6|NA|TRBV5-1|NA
CASSLSRDSPLHF
TGCGCCAGCAGCTTGTCCAGAGATTCACCCCTCCACTTT
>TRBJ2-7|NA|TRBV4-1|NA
CASSQVGGDYEQYF
TGCGCCAGCAGCCAAGTTGGCGGAGACTACGAGCAGTACTTC
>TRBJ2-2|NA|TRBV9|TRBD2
CASSGLASNTGELFF
TGTGCCAGTTCGGGACTAGCGTCTAACACCGGGGAGCTGTTTTTT
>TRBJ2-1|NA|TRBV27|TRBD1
CASSLIGDSSYNEQFF
TGTGCCAGCAGTTTGATAGGGGACAGCTCCTACAATGAGCAGTTCTTC
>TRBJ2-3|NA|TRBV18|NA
CASSYLDTQYF
TGTGCCAGCTCATATCTCGACACGCAGTATTTT
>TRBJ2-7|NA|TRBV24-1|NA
CATNGTPNSYEQYF
TGTGCCACCAACGGGACACCGAACTCCTACGAGCAGTACTTC
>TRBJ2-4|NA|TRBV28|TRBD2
CASSFTRGGGIQYF
TGTGCCAGCAGTTTCACCCGCGGGGGAGGCATTCAGTACTTC
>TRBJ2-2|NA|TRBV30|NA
CAWRRKQTNTGELFF
TGTGCCTGGAGACGAAAACAGACGAACACCGGGGAGCTGTTTTTT
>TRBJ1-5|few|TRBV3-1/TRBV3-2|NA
CASSQDRGRQPQHF
TGTGCCAGCAGCCAAGACCGGGGTCGGCAGCCCCAGCATTTT
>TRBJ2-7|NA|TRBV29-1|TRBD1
CSVVGTASGEQYF
TGCAGCGTAGTCGGGACAGCCTCCGGCGAGCAGTACTTC